The next 20 T cell receptor beta chains were all read from a single sample in a study of cytomegalovirus exposure and HLA in healthy donors. 13 Jbeta primers and 60 Vbeta primers were used for the PCR. The assay was immunoSEQ multiplex PCR, and TCRdb's table has in-frame clones only and misses some. This sample yields about 180,000 clones, of which about 81% are seen a single time; about 2.2% belongs to the top ten. Sequencing was carried out using PBMCs. The receptors were gathered from a woman aged 25 to 45 in good health and CMV-seronegative.

The sample holds one count of this clone. The rearrangement links TRBV28 to TRBJ1-1, with 8 bases identical to TRBD1. The CDR3 is 19 amino acids. Germline trimming cut 6 bases from V and 1 base from J; bases unmatched to any gene: 19. Germline lookup yields CDR1 MDHEN and CDR2 SYDVKM. The CDR3 region is CASSEKQQGVVMWNTEAFF. The CDR3 region has the DNA TGTGCCAGCAGCGAAAAACAACAGGGGGTCGTAATGTGGAACACTGAAGCTTTCTTT.

V gene TRBV10-3 combines with J gene TRBJ1-2; TRBD1 agrees at 7 bases. J lost 1 base, V lost 3 bases, and 14 bases had no gene match. CDR1 is ENHRY and CDR2 is SYGVKD in the germline V gene. The CDR3 is 18 amino acids. As DNA, the CDR3 is TGTGCCATCAGTGATCCAGACAGGGTCGCCACAATTAACTATGGCTACACCTTC. This codes for CAISDPDRVATINYGYTF.

A word on this clone: The germline gene is not matched at one end of the junction; a read error may be the cause. The rearrangement joins TRBV7-9 to TRBJ2-6, with TRBD1 as a possible D gene (5 bases). This CDR3 contains 16 residues. Germline CDR1 reads SEHNR; CDR2 reads FQNEAQ (reference sequence). The CDR3 region is CASSLAFEYGANGLTF. The CDR3 nucleotides are TGTGCCAGCAGCTTAGCGTTCGAGTATGGGGCCAACGGCCTGACTTTC.

This chain connects TRBV14 to TRBJ2-5; D is possibly TRBD2 (6 bases). The germline CDR1 and CDR2 sequences are SGHDN and FVKESK. The V and J ends lost 0 bases and 4 bases respectively, with 15 bases between them. This CDR3 contains 16 residues. CDR3 sequence (DNA): TGTGCCAGCAGCCAAGATTCCGCGGTCGGGGGAGAGACCCAGTACTTC. Protein sequence: CASSQDSAVGGETQYF.

J is TRBJ2-7 and V is TRBV6-6, with D perhaps TRBD1 (6 bases). The CDR3 loop spans 14 amino acids. Germline CDR1 and CDR2: MNHNY and SVGAGI (reference sequence). Trimming took off 0 bases at V and 6 bases at J, with 12 bases between the two ends. CDR3 protein: CASSYSQGEVEQYF. CDR3 sequence (DNA): TGTGCCAGCAGTTACTCACAGGGAGAAGTCGAGCAGTACTTC.

This clone was counted only a few times. The chain couples TRBV4-3 to TRBJ2-7; 11 bases agree with TRBD1. Looked up from germline, CDR1 is LGHNA and CDR2 is YSLEER. V lost 4 bases, J lost 7 bases, and 6 bases stayed unmatched. The CDR3 is 14 amino acids. The CDR3 coding sequence is TGCGCCAGCAGCCCAGGGACAGGGGGATATGAGCAGTACTTC. Encoded protein: CASSPGTGGYEQYF.

The chain employs TRBV29-1 and TRBJ1-1, with 7 bases matching TRBD1. The germline V gene has CDR1 SQVTM and CDR2 ANQGSEA. Trimming cost V 7 bases and J 3 bases; bases outside gene matches: 8. The length of the CDR3 is 13 residues. CDR3 sequence reads: CSGGQGEDTEAFF. The CDR3 DNA is TGCAGCGGGGGGCAGGGGGAGGACACTGAAGCTTTCTTT.

This chain's CDR3 is CASSQDRLAGGTQYF. CDR3 in DNA: TGCGCCAGCAGCCAAGATAGACTAGCGGGGGGGACGCAGTATTTT. The chain recombines TRBV4-3 with TRBJ2-3; 14 nucleotides agree with TRBD2. The CDR3 consists of 15 residues. The germline V gene has CDR1 LGHNA and CDR2 YSLEER. Trimming took 0 bases from V and 9 from J; bases not matched to a gene: 2.

This clone has a single count. The V gene is TRBV14, the J gene TRBJ2-5, with D tentatively TRBD2 (6 bases). V lost 0 bases to trimming and J lost 7 bases, with 18 bases between them. Germline loops: CDR1 SGHDN, CDR2 FVKESK. The CDR3 is made up of 16 amino acids. CDR3 loop: CASSQDTGSGFVTQYF. DNA of the CDR3: TGTGCCAGCAGCCAAGATACCGGGAGTGGGTTCGTGACCCAGTACTTC.

This sequence joins TRBV28 and TRBJ2-5, with a weak D call TRBD1 (5 bases). CDR1 is MDHEN, CDR2 SYDVKM, per germline. The CDR3 is 14 amino acids. Deletions cut 3 bases from V and 1 base from J, with 9 bases between. The CDR3 sequence: CASSFAGPQETQYF. The DNA for the CDR3 is TGTGCCAGCAGTTTTGCAGGGCCCCAAGAGACCCAGTACTTC.

The chain employs TRBV13 and TRBJ2-5, with TRBD1 matching over 9 bases. V dropped 2 bases and J dropped 5; count of bases not matched to a gene: 9. Germline assignment: CDR1 PRHDT and CDR2 FYEKMQ (reference sequence). The CDR3 runs to 16 residues. CDR3 residues: CASSLRLRTGVETQYF. The CDR3 coding sequence is TGTGCCAGCAGCTTACGACTTAGGACAGGGGTGGAGACCCAGTACTTC.

The chain recombines TRBV7-3 with TRBJ2-5, with TRBD2 matching 11 bases. The ends lost 5 bases at V and 5 bases at J; junction bases unmatched: 7. The CDR3 runs 15 residues. Germline CDR1 and CDR2: SGHTA and FQGTGA. The CDR3 DNA is TGTGCCAGCAGCCCCTTAGCGGGAGGGATTGAGACCCAGTACTTC. Translating gives CASSPLAGGIETQYF.

V is TRBV7-6 and J is TRBJ1-3, with a tentative D call TRBD1 (6 bases). The V gene lost 5 bases and the J gene lost 8 bases, with 22 bases spanning the gap. Germline V gene data show CDR1 as SGHVS and CDR2 as FNYEAQ. The CDR3 is 16 residues long. CDR3 residues: CASSPMAGAGLDTIYF. The CDR3 DNA reads as TGTGCCAGCAGCCCGATGGCGGGGGCAGGATTGGACACCATATATTTT. Looking up the rest from reference TRBV7-6 and TRBJ1-3 gives the full variable domain: GAGVSQSPRYKVTKRGQDVALRCDPISGHVSLYWYRQALGQGPEFLTYFNYEAQQDKSGLPNDRFSAERPEGSISTLTIQRTEQRDSAMYRCASSPMAGAGLDTIYFGEGSWLTVV.

The chain employs TRBV30 and TRBJ2-1, with 13 bases lining up with TRBD2. The ends lost 0 bases at V and 7 bases at J; junction bases unmatched: 9. Germline V CDR1 and CDR2: GTSNPN, SVGIG (reference sequence). The length of the CDR3 is 17 residues. The CDR3 nucleotides are TGTGCCTGGAGTGTAGGACTAGCGGGGGACCTTTGGAATGAGCAGTTCTTC. It yields the protein CAWSVGLAGDLWNEQFF.

This clone has a handful of counts. The CDR3 protein is CSVGGDRVGNTEAFF. The CDR3 nucleotides read TGCAGCGTTGGAGGGGACAGGGTTGGGAACACTGAAGCTTTCTTT. V is TRBV29-1 and J is TRBJ1-1; TRBD1 aligns across 9 bases. V lost 4 bases and J lost 1; bases outside the gene matches: 7. CDR3 length: 15 amino acids. Looked up from germline, CDR1 is SQVTM and CDR2 is ANQGSEA.

This clone showed up just a few times. The chain couples TRBV4-1 to TRBJ2-5, with a weak D call TRBD2 (6 bases). This CDR3 comprises 16 residues. Trimming shortened V by 1 base and J by 4 bases, and 16 bases separated the two germline ends. The germline gives CDR1 MGHRA, CDR2 YSYEKL. The CDR3 region is CASSQAIGLALETQYF. The CDR3 DNA reads TGCGCCAGCAGCCAAGCCATCGGGCTAGCGCTAGAGACCCAGTACTTC.

Turning to this clone: The junction and the germline gene differ at one end; a read error may be behind it. The chain combines TRBV18 with TRBJ2-5, with D uncertain. Germline CDR1 is KGHSH and CDR2 is LQKENI. There are 15 residues in the CDR3. The CDR3 bases are TGTGCCAGCTCACCTAACGCAGAGTACCAAGAGGCCCAGTACTTC. Amino acid sequence: CASSPNAEYQEAQYF.

Remarks on this clone: The junction and the germline gene differ at one end; a read error may be behind it. The rearrangement links TRBV7-9 to TRBJ2-7, with 10 bases fitting TRBD2. The CDR3 extends over 14 amino acids. The germline CDR1 and CDR2 sequences are SEHNR and FQNEAQ (reference sequence). The CDR3 loop is CSSSPSGSSYEQYF. As DNA, the CDR3 is TGTTCCAGCAGCCCTAGCGGGAGCTCCTACGAGCAGTACTTC.

The chain recombines TRBV11-2 with TRBJ1-6, with 7 bases lining up with TRBD1. J was trimmed by 5 bases and V by 6 bases; bases with no gene match: 7. The CDR3 runs 15 residues. Germline V gene data show CDR1 as SGHAT and CDR2 as FQNNGV. CDR3 nucleotide sequence: TGTGCCAGCAGAAAAGGGACAGCGGATAATTCACCCCTCCACTTT. This gives the protein CASRKGTADNSPLHF.

The rearrangement uses TRBV29-1 and TRBJ2-1; 7 positions agree with TRBD1. Unmatched junction bases numbered 3, after V lost 5 bases and J lost 2 bases. CDR1 SQVTM and CDR2 ANQGSEA come from the germline V gene. CDR3 length equals 13 residues. The chain's CDR3 is CSVRDSPYNEQFF. CDR3 coding DNA: TGCAGCGTTAGGGACAGTCCCTACAATGAGCAGTTCTTC.